These T cell receptor beta chains were read from a single sample in a study of shared clonotypes between healthy human individuals. Here immunoSEQ multiplex PCR was the method, and the copy in TCRdb shows in-frame clones only, minus some. The sample contains 2 million to 2.5 million clones, more than 85% of which appear only once. The sequenced sample was naive CD4+ T cells from PBMCs. These receptor sequences come from a man younger than 35 in good health. Some clones in this sample may be carry-over from other donors' samples. Both conserved end residues are part of each CDR3. The order of the fields is clone size, D gene, J gene, V gene, CDR3 protein, CDR3 DNA. D genes are given only for firm matches. Size is stated for part of the rows, as once, few or many counts, or as a class when the clone is expanded.

clone_size: -
d_call: -
j_call: TRBJ2-1
v_call: TRBV7-3
cdr3_aa: CASSLSGGKHNEQFF
cdr3_nt: TGTGCCAGCAGCTTATCGGGCGGGAAGCACAATGAGCAGTTCTTC

clone_size: -
d_call: -
j_call: TRBJ2-1
v_call: TRBV4-2
cdr3_aa: CASSQEGRPRGNEQFF
cdr3_nt: TGTGCCAGCAGCCAAGAGGGGCGGCCCCGGGGGAATGAGCAGTTCTTC

clone_size: -
d_call: -
j_call: TRBJ2-2
v_call: TRBV5-1
cdr3_aa: CASSLPEGGTGELFF
cdr3_nt: TGCGCCAGCAGCCTCCCGGAGGGGGGGACCGGGGAGCTGTTTTTT

clone_size: -
d_call: -
j_call: TRBJ2-3
v_call: TRBV7-2
cdr3_aa: CASSPLPSATDTQYF
cdr3_nt: TGTGCCAGCAGCCCCCTTCCTAGCGCCACAGATACGCAGTATTTT

clone_size: -
d_call: -
j_call: TRBJ1-2
v_call: TRBV7-3
cdr3_aa: CASSLTGGANYGYTF
cdr3_nt: TGTGCCAGCAGCTTAACTGGGGGTGCTAACTATGGCTACACCTTC

clone_size: -
d_call: -
j_call: TRBJ2-3
v_call: TRBV5-4
cdr3_aa: CASSPHPTGDTQYF
cdr3_nt: TGTGCCAGCAGCCCGCACCCGACGGGAGATACGCAGTATTTT

clone_size: -
d_call: -
j_call: TRBJ2-5
v_call: TRBV28
cdr3_aa: CAIRGGQETQYF
cdr3_nt: TGTGCCATCCGGGGTGGCCAAGAGACCCAGTACTTC

clone_size: once
d_call: TRBD1
j_call: TRBJ1-2
v_call: TRBV14
cdr3_aa: CASSPTGDYGYTF
cdr3_nt: TGTGCCAGCAGCCCGACAGGGGACTATGGCTACACCTTC

clone_size: -
d_call: -
j_call: TRBJ2-1
v_call: TRBV11-3
cdr3_aa: CASSSKGGLSIGNEQFF
cdr3_nt: TGTGCCAGCAGCTCGAAGGGGGGACTCAGTATAGGCAATGAGCAGTTCTTC

clone_size: -
d_call: -
j_call: TRBJ2-5
v_call: TRBV29-1
cdr3_aa: CSAGLSQETQYF
cdr3_nt: TGCAGCGCGGGACTGTCGCAAGAGACCCAGTACTTC

clone_size: -
d_call: -
j_call: TRBJ2-2
v_call: TRBV15
cdr3_aa: CATSSRGRPGTGELFF
cdr3_nt: TGTGCCACCAGCAGCCGGGGGCGACCGGGGACCGGGGAGCTGTTTTTT

clone_size: -
d_call: TRBD1
j_call: TRBJ1-1
v_call: TRBV5-1
cdr3_aa: CASSLLQGGTEAFF
cdr3_nt: TGCGCCAGCAGCTTACTACAGGGGGGCACTGAAGCTTTCTTT

clone_size: -
d_call: TRBD2
j_call: TRBJ2-5
v_call: TRBV7-7
cdr3_aa: CASSSLAGDETQYF
cdr3_nt: TGTGCCAGCAGCTCACTAGCGGGAGATGAGACCCAGTACTTC

clone_size: -
d_call: TRBD1
j_call: TRBJ2-7
v_call: TRBV2
cdr3_aa: CASKDRAAYEQYF
cdr3_nt: TGTGCCAGCAAGGACAGGGCCGCCTACGAGCAGTACTTC

clone_size: -
d_call: -
j_call: TRBJ1-5
v_call: TRBV6-5
cdr3_aa: CASSYSPGGVNQPQHF
cdr3_nt: TGTGCCAGCAGTTACTCACCAGGAGGTGTCAATCAGCCCCAGCATTTT

clone_size: few
d_call: -
j_call: TRBJ1-1
v_call: TRBV28
cdr3_aa: CASVQGLSTEAFF
cdr3_nt: TGTGCCAGCGTCCAGGGGTTATCGACTGAAGCTTTCTTT

clone_size: -
d_call: -
j_call: TRBJ2-7
v_call: TRBV6-1
cdr3_aa: CASRIPTGAYEQYF
cdr3_nt: TGTGCCAGCAGAATCCCGACAGGAGCCTACGAGCAGTACTTC

clone_size: -
d_call: -
j_call: TRBJ2-7
v_call: TRBV6-5
cdr3_aa: CASSYSFPSYYEQYF
cdr3_nt: TGTGCCAGCAGTTACTCGTTCCCCTCTTACTACGAGCAGTACTTC

clone_size: -
d_call: TRBD2
j_call: TRBJ2-7
v_call: TRBV15
cdr3_aa: CATSRDLAGGGEQYF
cdr3_nt: TGTGCCACCAGCAGAGATTTGGCGGGAGGTGGGGAGCAGTACTTC

clone_size: -
d_call: TRBD2
j_call: TRBJ2-1
v_call: TRBV18
cdr3_aa: CASRGLAGDNEQFF
cdr3_nt: TGTGCCAGCCGGGGACTAGCGGGAGACAATGAGCAGTTCTTC

clone_size: -
d_call: -
j_call: TRBJ1-5
v_call: TRBV30
cdr3_aa: CAWSRQDNQPQHF
cdr3_nt: TGTGCCTGGAGTCGACAGGACAATCAGCCCCAGCATTTT

clone_size: -
d_call: -
j_call: TRBJ2-7
v_call: TRBV11-2
cdr3_aa: CASSEGVYEQYF
cdr3_nt: TGTGCCAGCAGCGAGGGGGTCTACGAGCAGTACTTC

clone_size: -
d_call: -
j_call: TRBJ1-1
v_call: TRBV7-6
cdr3_aa: CASSRGLNTEAFF
cdr3_nt: TGTGCCAGCAGCAGGGGGTTGAACACTGAAGCTTTCTTT

clone_size: -
d_call: TRBD2
j_call: TRBJ2-3
v_call: TRBV2
cdr3_aa: CASLAGVAADTQYF
cdr3_nt: TGTGCCAGCTTAGCGGGAGTCGCCGCAGATACGCAGTATTTT

clone_size: -
d_call: -
j_call: TRBJ1-2
v_call: TRBV5-1
cdr3_aa: CASSLQPGSYYGYTF
cdr3_nt: TGCGCCAGCAGCTTGCAACCAGGATCCTACTATGGCTACACCTTC

clone_size: -
d_call: -
j_call: TRBJ1-5
v_call: TRBV10-3
cdr3_aa: CAISGGGNQPQHF
cdr3_nt: TGTGCCATCAGTGGGGGGGGGAATCAGCCCCAGCATTTT

clone_size: -
d_call: -
j_call: TRBJ2-3
v_call: TRBV7-2
cdr3_aa: CASSPTTDTQYF
cdr3_nt: TGTGCCAGCAGCCCAACCACAGATACGCAGTATTTT

clone_size: -
d_call: TRBD1
j_call: TRBJ1-3
v_call: TRBV6-6
cdr3_aa: CASTPGTGTGNTIYF
cdr3_nt: TGTGCCAGCACCCCCGGGACAGGGACCGGAAACACCATATATTTT

clone_size: -
d_call: TRBD2
j_call: TRBJ2-1
v_call: TRBV6-5
cdr3_aa: CASSQRTSGLREQFF
cdr3_nt: TGTGCCAGCAGCCAAAGGACTAGCGGTCTTCGGGAGCAGTTCTTC

clone_size: -
d_call: TRBD1
j_call: TRBJ2-3
v_call: TRBV7-3
cdr3_aa: CASSPGQGLTDTQYF
cdr3_nt: TGTGCCAGCAGCCCCGGACAGGGGCTCACAGATACGCAGTATTTT

clone_size: -
d_call: -
j_call: TRBJ1-5
v_call: TRBV6-5
cdr3_aa: CASSPSGSGDQPQHF
cdr3_nt: TGTGCCAGCAGCCCTTCGGGCTCAGGGGATCAGCCCCAGCATTTT

clone_size: -
d_call: -
j_call: TRBJ1-1
v_call: TRBV2
cdr3_aa: CASSVLEFLVSGAFF
cdr3_nt: TGTGCCAGCAGTGTTCTGGAGTTTTTGGTATCTGGAGCTTTCTTT

clone_size: -
d_call: -
j_call: TRBJ1-3
v_call: TRBV2
cdr3_aa: CASSGGAGIFSGNTIYF
cdr3_nt: TGTGCCAGCAGTGGGGGGGCAGGAATTTTCTCTGGAAACACCATATATTTT

clone_size: -
d_call: -
j_call: TRBJ2-7
v_call: TRBV2
cdr3_aa: CASSEWGRQGREYF
cdr3_nt: TGTGCCAGCAGTGAATGGGGGCGCCAGGGGAGGGAGTACTTC

clone_size: once
d_call: -
j_call: TRBJ2-1
v_call: TRBV28
cdr3_aa: CASGYSYGEQFF
cdr3_nt: TGTGCCAGCGGGTACTCCTACGGTGAGCAGTTCTTC

clone_size: -
d_call: -
j_call: TRBJ2-4
v_call: TRBV28
cdr3_aa: CASSQTQGFGIQYF
cdr3_nt: TGTGCCAGCAGCCAAACCCAAGGATTTGGCATTCAGTACTTC

clone_size: -
d_call: -
j_call: TRBJ2-5
v_call: TRBV5-1
cdr3_aa: CASSFSQGTSQETQYF
cdr3_nt: TGCGCCAGCAGCTTCTCCCAGGGGACCTCCCAAGAGACCCAGTACTTC

clone_size: -
d_call: -
j_call: TRBJ2-4
v_call: TRBV7-2
cdr3_aa: CASSQRVGQNIQYF
cdr3_nt: TGTGCCAGCAGCCAAAGGGTTGGGCAAAACATTCAGTACTTC

clone_size: -
d_call: TRBD2
j_call: TRBJ2-7
v_call: TRBV5-6
cdr3_aa: CASSPLGGSKIEQYF
cdr3_nt: TGTGCCAGCAGCCCGCTGGGCGGGAGTAAGATCGAGCAGTACTTC

clone_size: -
d_call: -
j_call: TRBJ2-3
v_call: TRBV7-7
cdr3_aa: CASSPLTTTDTQYF
cdr3_nt: TGTGCCAGCAGCCCCCTAACCACCACAGATACGCAGTATTTT

clone_size: -
d_call: -
j_call: TRBJ2-7
v_call: TRBV14
cdr3_aa: CASSQDAFTYEQYF
cdr3_nt: TGTGCCAGCAGCCAAGACGCGTTTACCTACGAGCAGTACTTC

clone_size: -
d_call: TRBD1
j_call: TRBJ1-4
v_call: TRBV4-2
cdr3_aa: CASSHDRATNEKLFF
cdr3_nt: TGTGCCAGCAGCCACGACAGGGCGACTAATGAAAAACTGTTTTTT

clone_size: -
d_call: -
j_call: TRBJ2-2
v_call: TRBV19
cdr3_aa: CATRTVPTGELFF
cdr3_nt: TGTGCCACCAGGACAGTTCCCACCGGGGAGCTGTTTTTT

clone_size: once
d_call: -
j_call: TRBJ2-1
v_call: TRBV10-2
cdr3_aa: CASSEVTSYNEQFF
cdr3_nt: TGCGCCAGCAGTGAGGTCACCTCCTACAATGAGCAGTTCTTC

clone_size: -
d_call: -
j_call: TRBJ2-1
v_call: TRBV7-9
cdr3_aa: CASSLVRTQVQFF
cdr3_nt: TGTGCCAGCAGCTTAGTCCGGACACAAGTGCAGTTCTTC